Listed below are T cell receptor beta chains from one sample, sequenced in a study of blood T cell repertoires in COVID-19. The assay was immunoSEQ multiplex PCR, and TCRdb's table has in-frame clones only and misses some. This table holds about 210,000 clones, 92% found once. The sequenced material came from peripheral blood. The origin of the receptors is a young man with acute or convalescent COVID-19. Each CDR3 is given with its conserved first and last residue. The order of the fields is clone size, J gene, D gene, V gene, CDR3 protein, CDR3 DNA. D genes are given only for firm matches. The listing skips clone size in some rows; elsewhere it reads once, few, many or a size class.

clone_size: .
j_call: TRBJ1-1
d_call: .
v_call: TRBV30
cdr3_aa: CAWIRGLPEAFF
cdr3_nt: TGTGCCTGGATCCGAGGGCTTCCAGAGGCTTTCTTT

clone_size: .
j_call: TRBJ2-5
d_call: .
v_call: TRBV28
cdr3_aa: CASRTWVAETQYF
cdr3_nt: TGTGCCAGCAGGACTTGGGTGGCAGAGACCCAGTACTTC

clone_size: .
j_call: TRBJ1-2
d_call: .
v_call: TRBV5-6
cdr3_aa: CASSLQVFGYTF
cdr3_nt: TGTGCCAGCAGCTTACAGGTTTTTGGCTACACCTTC

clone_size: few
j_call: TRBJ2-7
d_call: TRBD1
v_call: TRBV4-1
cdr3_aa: CASSQRQGPREQYF
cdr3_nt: TGCGCCAGCAGCCAAAGACAGGGGCCTCGCGAGCAGTACTTC

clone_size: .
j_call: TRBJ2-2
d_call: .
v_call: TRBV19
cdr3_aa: CASSISGANTGELFF
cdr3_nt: TGTGCCAGTAGTATCTCAGGGGCGAACACCGGGGAGCTGTTTTTT

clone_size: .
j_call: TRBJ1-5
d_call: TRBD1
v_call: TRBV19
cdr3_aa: CASSTRTGSGNQPQHF
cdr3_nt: TGTGCCAGTAGTACTCGGACAGGGTCCGGCAATCAGCCCCAGCATTTT

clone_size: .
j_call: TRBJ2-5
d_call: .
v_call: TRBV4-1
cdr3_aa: CASSQLGHLQETQYF
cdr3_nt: TGCGCCAGCAGCCAACTCGGACATCTTCAAGAGACCCAGTACTTC

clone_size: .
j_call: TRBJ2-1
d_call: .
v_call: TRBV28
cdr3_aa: CASSLTLGGDRQGEQFF
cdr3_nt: TGTGCCAGCAGTTTAACCCTGGGGGGGGACAGGCAAGGAGAGCAGTTCTTC

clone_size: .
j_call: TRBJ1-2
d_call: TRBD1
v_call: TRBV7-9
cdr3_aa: CASSLLTGAYGYTF
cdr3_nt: TGTGCCAGCAGCTTATTGACAGGGGCCTATGGCTACACCTTC

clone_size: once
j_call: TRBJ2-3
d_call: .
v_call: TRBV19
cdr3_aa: CASSIVPGTASTDTQYF
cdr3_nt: TGTGCCAGTAGTATCGTCCCGGGGACTGCTAGCACAGATACGCAGTATTTT

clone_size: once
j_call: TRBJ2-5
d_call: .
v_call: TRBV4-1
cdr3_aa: CASSQTSTRGETQYF
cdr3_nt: TGCGCCAGCAGCCAAACCTCGACTCGGGGAGAGACCCAGTACTTC

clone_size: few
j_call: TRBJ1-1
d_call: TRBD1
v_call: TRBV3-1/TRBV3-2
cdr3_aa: CASSQRQGIGTEAFF
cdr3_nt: TGTGCCAGCAGCCAAAGACAGGGTATCGGCACTGAAGCTTTCTTT

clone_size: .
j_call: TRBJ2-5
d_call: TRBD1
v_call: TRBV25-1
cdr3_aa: CASSAGGTGARGETQYF
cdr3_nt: TGTGCCAGCAGTGCTGGGGGAACAGGGGCCAGGGGAGAGACCCAGTACTTC

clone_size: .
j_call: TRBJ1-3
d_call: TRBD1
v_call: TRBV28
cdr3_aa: CASSPDRAGNTIYF
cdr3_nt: TGTGCCAGCAGCCCAGACAGGGCTGGAAACACCATATATTTT

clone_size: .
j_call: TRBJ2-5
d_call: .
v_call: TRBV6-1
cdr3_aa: CASSEFGLARETQYF
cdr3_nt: TGTGCCAGCAGTGAATTTGGTCTTGCCCGGGAGACCCAGTACTTC

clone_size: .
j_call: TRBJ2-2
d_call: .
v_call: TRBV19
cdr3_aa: CASSKDIPSRPNNGELFF
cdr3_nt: TGTGCCAGTAGTAAGGACATCCCGTCACGACCTAACAACGGGGAGCTGTTTTTT

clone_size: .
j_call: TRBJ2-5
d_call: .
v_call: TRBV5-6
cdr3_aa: CASRTLVRGGTQETQYF
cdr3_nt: TGTGCCAGCAGGACGCTCGTTCGGGGCGGGACTCAAGAGACCCAGTACTTC

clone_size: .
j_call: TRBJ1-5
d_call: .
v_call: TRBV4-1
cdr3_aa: CASSQGPGTLLSNQPQHF
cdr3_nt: TGCGCCAGCAGCCAAGGACCCGGGACACTGCTTAGCAATCAGCCCCAGCATTTT

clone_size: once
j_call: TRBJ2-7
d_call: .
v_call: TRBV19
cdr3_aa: CASSIGRGNYEQYF
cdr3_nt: TGTGCCAGTAGTATCGGAAGGGGGAACTACGAGCAGTACTTC

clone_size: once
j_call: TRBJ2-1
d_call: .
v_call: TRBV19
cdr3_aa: CASSLQGPYNEQFF
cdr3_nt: TGTGCCAGTAGTCTCCAGGGGCCATACAATGAGCAGTTCTTC

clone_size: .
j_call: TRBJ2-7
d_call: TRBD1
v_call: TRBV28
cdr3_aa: CASSTTGAAYEQYF
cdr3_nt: TGTGCCAGCAGTACGACAGGGGCCGCCTACGAGCAGTACTTC

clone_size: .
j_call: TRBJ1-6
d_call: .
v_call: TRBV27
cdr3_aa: CASSRGISYNSPLHF
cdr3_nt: TGTGCCAGCAGTCGGGGGATCTCCTATAATTCACCCCTCCACTTT

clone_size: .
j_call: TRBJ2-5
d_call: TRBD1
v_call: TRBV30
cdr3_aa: CAWSAGRQGSQETQYF
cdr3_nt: TGTGCCTGGAGTGCGGGCCGACAGGGGTCACAAGAGACCCAGTACTTC

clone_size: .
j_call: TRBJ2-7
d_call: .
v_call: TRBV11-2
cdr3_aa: CASSSGLNRREQYF
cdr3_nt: TGTGCCAGCAGCTCGGGACTCAATAGAAGGGAGCAGTACTTC

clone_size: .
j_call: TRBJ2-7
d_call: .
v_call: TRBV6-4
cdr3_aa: CASSGRQEREQYF
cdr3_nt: TGTGCCAGCAGTGGGAGACAGGAAAGGGAGCAGTACTTC

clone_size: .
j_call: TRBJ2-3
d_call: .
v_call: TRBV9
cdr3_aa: CASSVGPTRVDTQYF
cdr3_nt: TGTGCCAGCAGCGTAGGCCCCACGCGCGTAGATACGCAGTATTTT

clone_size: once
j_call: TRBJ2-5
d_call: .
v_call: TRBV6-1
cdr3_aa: CASSEGLQETQYF
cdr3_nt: TGTGCCAGCAGTGAGGGCCTACAAGAGACCCAGTACTTC

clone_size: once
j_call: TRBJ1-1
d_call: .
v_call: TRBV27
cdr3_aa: CASSGRRRAFF
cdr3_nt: TGTGCCAGCAGTGGGCGGAGGCGAGCTTTCTTT

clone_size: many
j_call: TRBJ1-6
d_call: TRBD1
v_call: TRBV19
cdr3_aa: CASSWGQYNSPLHF
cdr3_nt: TGTGCCAGTAGTTGGGGACAGTATAATTCACCCCTCCACTTT

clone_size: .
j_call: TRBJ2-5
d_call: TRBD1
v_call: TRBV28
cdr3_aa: CASSSPGTGVQETQYF
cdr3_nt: TGTGCCAGCAGTTCTCCTGGGACAGGGGTGCAGGAGACCCAGTACTTC

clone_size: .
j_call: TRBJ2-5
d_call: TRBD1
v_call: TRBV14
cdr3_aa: CASSTRGRGQETQYF
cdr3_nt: TGTGCCAGCAGCACCCGCGGCAGGGGGCAAGAGACCCAGTACTTC

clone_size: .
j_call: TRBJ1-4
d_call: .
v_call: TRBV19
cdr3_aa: CASSSVDSLNEKLFF
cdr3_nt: TGTGCCAGTAGTTCCGTGGACAGCCTTAATGAAAAACTGTTTTTT

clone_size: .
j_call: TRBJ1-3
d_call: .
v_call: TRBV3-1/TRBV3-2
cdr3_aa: CASSLLGSSIYF
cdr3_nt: TGTGCCAGCAGCCTGCTTGGCAGTTCGATATATTTT

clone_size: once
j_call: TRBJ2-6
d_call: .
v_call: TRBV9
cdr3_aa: CASSVVGASGANVLTF
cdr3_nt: TGTGCCAGCAGCGTAGTTGGGGCCTCTGGGGCCAACGTCCTGACTTTC

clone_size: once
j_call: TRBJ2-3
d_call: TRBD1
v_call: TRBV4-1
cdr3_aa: CASSQTGGTDTQYF
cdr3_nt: TGCGCCAGCAGCCAAACAGGGGGGACAGATACGCAGTATTTT

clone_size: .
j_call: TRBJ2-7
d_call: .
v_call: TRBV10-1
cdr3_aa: CASSEGDRFPYEQYF
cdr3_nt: TGCGCCAGCAGTGAAGGAGACAGGTTCCCCTACGAGCAGTACTTC